Following are 20 T cell receptor beta chains from one sample sequenced in a study of cytomegalovirus exposure and HLA in healthy donors. PCR involved 60 Vbeta and 13 Jbeta primers. The protocol was immunoSEQ multiplex PCR, while the TCRdb copy is restricted to in-frame clones and leaves out a portion. Of hundreds of thousands of clones detected, approximately 84% appear once; the ten largest clones hold 0.24%. The sequencing input was PBMCs. These receptors came from a girl aged 2-10 years in good health and CMV-seronegative.

The chain uses TRBV7-9 and TRBJ1-2; D ambiguous. CDR1 and CDR2 from the germline V gene are SEHNR and FQNEAQ (reference sequence). The V and J ends lost 3 bases and 2 bases respectively, with 10 bases between them. The CDR3 runs to 14 residues. CDR3 loop: CASSLAGWNYGYTF. The CDR3 DNA reads as TGTGCCAGCAGCTTGGCCGGGTGGAACTATGGCTACACCTTC.

The V and J genes are TRBV25-1 and TRBJ2-5, with 12 bases lining up with TRBD2. Trimming removed 4 bases from V and 2 bases from J; junction bases left unmatched: 8. The CDR3 sequence is 17 residues long. The V gene's germline CDR1 is MGHDK and CDR2 SYGVNS. CDR3: CASSGPGTSGRQETQYF. CDR3 sequence (DNA): TGTGCCAGCAGTGGACCAGGGACTAGCGGGCGGCAAGAGACCCAGTACTTC. The whole variable domain, filled in from reference TRBV25-1 and TRBJ2-5, reads EADIYQTPRYLVIGTGKKITLECSQTMGHDKMYWYQQDPGMELHLIHYSYGVNSTEKGDLSSESTVSRIRTEHFPLTLESARPSHTSQYLCASSGPGTSGRQETQYFGPGTRLLVL.

The J gene is TRBJ1-6, the V gene TRBV30, with 9 positions matching TRBD1. V trimming: 3 bases; J trimming: 8 bases; junction bases outside the gene matches: 8. The CDR3 runs to 15 residues. CDR1 and CDR2 from the germline V gene are GTSNPN and SVGIG (reference sequence). The CDR3, as DNA: TGTGCCTGGAGCCCCCGGGACAGGGCGTATTCACCCCTCCACTTT. Encoded protein: CAWSPRDRAYSPLHF.

This chain connects TRBV11-3 to TRBJ2-1; 7 bases map to TRBD2. V lost 4 bases to trimming and J lost 7 bases; unmatched junction nucleotides: 10. The CDR3 consists of 15 residues. CDR1 is SGHNT, CDR2 YENEEA, per germline. The CDR3 is CASSSPGLPYNEQFF. CDR3 in DNA: TGTGCCAGCAGCTCTCCGGGACTACCTTATAATGAGCAGTTCTTC.

The rearrangement links TRBV18 to TRBJ2-2, with D possibly matching TRBD2 (6 bases). This CDR3 is 16 amino acids long. Trimming removed 3 bases from V and 0 bases from J, with 11 bases in between. CDR1 is KGHSH, CDR2 LQKENI, per germline. The CDR3 DNA follows: TGTGCCAGCTCACCGGTAGCGGCTTCGAACACCGGGGAGCTGTTTTTT. Translation: CASSPVAASNTGELFF.

The rearrangement joins TRBV12-5 to TRBJ1-2, with D perhaps matching TRBD1 (5 bases). In germline, CDR1 is LGHNT, CDR2 FRNRAP. The CDR3 has 15 amino acids. Trimming removed 6 bases at V and 4 bases at J, with 18 bases between. CDR3 nucleotides: TGTGCTAGTGGCACATACTTGGGGGGAAGCTATGGCTACACCTTC. Protein sequence: CASGTYLGGSYGYTF.

The chain carries TRBV11-3 and TRBJ1-1; tentatively, D is TRBD1 (5 bases). Germline loops: CDR1 SGHNT, CDR2 YENEEA. This CDR3 comprises 16 residues. V shed 5 bases and J shed 4 bases, with 20 bases lying between them. Here the CDR3 DNA reads TGTGCCAGCAGCCCGACACCCGGGGAGGGGAGCACTGAAGCTTTCTTT. Translating gives CASSPTPGEGSTEAFF.

CDR3 amino acids: CASSLQGGTGAGYTF. The CDR3 coding sequence is TGTGCCAGCAGTCTCCAGGGGGGGACAGGGGCCGGCTACACCTTC. The chain couples TRBV28 to TRBJ1-2; 10 bases match TRBD1. CDR1 is MDHEN, CDR2 SYDVKM, per germline. This CDR3 is 15 amino acids long. J gave up 8 bases and V 5 bases, and 11 bases lay outside the gene matches.

The chain recombines TRBV15 with TRBJ1-5, with 10 bases aligning to TRBD1. V lost 1 base to trimming and J lost 5 bases; unmatched junction nucleotides: 5. This CDR3 comprises 16 residues. Germline CDR1 LNHNV, CDR2 YYDKDF (reference sequence). The CDR3 protein is CATSRGGQGRDQPQHF. The CDR3, as DNA: TGTGCCACCAGCAGAGGGGGACAGGGGAGGGATCAGCCCCAGCATTTT.

This clone came up a few times. The DNA for the CDR3 is TGTGCCAGCAGTGGCTACAGCGGGATAACCACTGAAGCTTTCTTT. Its protein product is CASSGYSGITTEAFF. V is TRBV2 and J is TRBJ1-1; D not certain. This CDR3 comprises 15 residues. The V end was cut by 4 bases, the J end by 4 bases, with 16 bases between. Germline V CDR1 and CDR2: SNHLY, FYNNEI. The whole variable domain, filled in from reference TRBV2 and TRBJ1-1, reads EPEVTQTPSHQVTQMGQEVILRCVPISNHLYFYWYRQILGQKVEFLVSFYNNEISEKSEIFDDQFSVERPDGSNFTLKIRSTKLEDSAMYFCASSGYSGITTEAFFGQGTRLTVV.

This clone was found once. The gene calls are TRBV29-1 and TRBJ2-7, with 9 bases fitting TRBD2. The CDR3 contains 14 residues. Germline loops: CDR1 SQVTM, CDR2 ANQGSEA. After removal of 3 bases from V and 2 bases from J, the junction contained 5 bases not matched to a gene. The DNA for the CDR3 is TGCAGCGTTGAGACTAGCGGAAAAACCTACGAGCAGTACTTC. Translated: CSVETSGKTYEQYF.

The chain carries TRBV7-9 and TRBJ2-5, with D tentatively TRBD2 (5 bases). There are 14 residues in the CDR3. V was pared by 1 base and J by 9 bases, with 15 bases between. Per germline, CDR1 SEHNR and CDR2 FQNEAQ (reference sequence). This CDR3 reads CASSLVSGLSSQYF. The CDR3 DNA reads as TGTGCCAGCAGCTTAGTCTCGGGGTTGTCGTCCCAGTACTTC.

This rearrangement joins TRBV11-2 to TRBJ2-5; the D is unclear. Germline CDR1 is SGHAT and CDR2 is FQNNGV. The CDR3 runs to 12 residues. The ends were cut back, 7 bases at V and 4 bases at J, with 10 bases in the middle. DNA of the CDR3: TGTGCCAGCACCCCCCGCAGAGAGACCCAGTACTTC. Translated, it gives CASTPRRETQYF.

The gene calls are TRBV5-1 and TRBJ1-4, with unresolved D. The CDR3 has 15 amino acids. Germline-derived CDR1 and CDR2 are SGHRS and YFSETQ. V lost 1 base and J lost 5, with 12 bases in between. The chain's CDR3 is CASSLNGGENEKLFF. The CDR3 DNA follows: TGCGCCAGCAGCTTGAATGGTGGAGAGAATGAAAAACTGTTTTTT.

CDR3 residues: CASRQSSYEQYF. CDR3 coding DNA: TGTGCCAGCAGACAGAGCTCCTACGAGCAGTACTTC. V gene TRBV6-1 combines with J gene TRBJ2-7; no clear D. Germline values: CDR1 MNHNS, CDR2 SASEGT. This CDR3 has 12 amino acids. Deletions cut 6 bases from V and 0 bases from J, with 6 bases between.

V usage is TRBV30 and J usage is TRBJ2-3; 9 nucleotides agree with TRBD2. Germline V gene data show CDR1 as GTSNPN and CDR2 as SVGIG (reference sequence). This CDR3 contains 13 residues. The chain's CDR3 is CACGRASLDTQYF. DNA for the CDR3: TGTGCGTGCGGGAGGGCCAGTTTAGATACGCAGTATTTT.

The rearrangement uses TRBV11-2 and TRBJ1-2; D is uncertain. This CDR3 spans 13 amino acids. Trimming cost V 0 bases and J 7 bases, with 9 bases left between them. Germline lookup yields CDR1 SGHAT and CDR2 FQNNGV. DNA of the CDR3: TGTGCCAGCAGCTTAGAACCGGGAAGTGGCTACACCTTC. Its translation: CASSLEPGSGYTF.

CDR3 sequence (DNA): TGTGCCTGGAGTTCGACAGGGGGGCAAGAGACCCAGTACTTC. Protein product: CAWSSTGGQETQYF. This chain uses TRBV30 with TRBJ2-5; 9 bases line up with TRBD1. This CDR3 spans 14 amino acids. J was trimmed by 2 bases and V by 2 bases; bases with no gene match: 3. Per germline, CDR1 GTSNPN and CDR2 SVGIG (reference sequence). The variable domain in full, completed from reference TRBV30 and TRBJ2-5, reads SQTIHQWPATLVQPVGSPLSLECTVEGTSNPNLYWYRQAAGRGLQLLFYSVGIGQISSEVPQNLSASRPQDRQFILSSKKLLLSDSGFYLCAWSSTGGQETQYFGPGTRLLVL.

V usage is TRBV10-2 and J usage is TRBJ2-4; possible D gene TRBD1, 5 bases. Germline assignment: CDR1 WSHSY and CDR2 SAAADI. Deletions cut 1 base from V and 6 bases from J, with 10 bases between. This CDR3 contains 14 residues. The CDR3 nucleotides read TGCGCCAGCAGTGAGTATGACAGAGGAAACATTCAGTACTTC. Translation gives CASSEYDRGNIQYF.

Here the CDR3 reads CASSQTLAGGPTYNEQFF. The CDR3 DNA reads TGCGCCAGCAGCCAGACCCTGGCGGGGGGGCCGACCTACAATGAGCAGTTCTTC. The genes are TRBV4-1 and TRBJ2-1, with 9 bases matching TRBD2. J was trimmed by 2 bases and V by 3 bases; bases with no gene match: 11. From germline, CDR1 is MGHRA and CDR2 YSYEKL. The CDR3 loop spans 18 amino acids.